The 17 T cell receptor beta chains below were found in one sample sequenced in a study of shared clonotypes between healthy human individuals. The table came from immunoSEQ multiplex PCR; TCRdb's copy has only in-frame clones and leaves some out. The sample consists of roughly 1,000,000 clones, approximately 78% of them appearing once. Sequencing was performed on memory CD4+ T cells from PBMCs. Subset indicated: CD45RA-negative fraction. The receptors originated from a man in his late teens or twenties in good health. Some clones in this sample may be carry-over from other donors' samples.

For the CDR3, the DNA is TGTGCCTCCCGAGGTGCGGTTCTGTCTGGAAACACCATATATTTT. This gives the protein CASRGAVLSGNTIYF. The chain is built from TRBV30 and TRBJ1-3; D unclear. The CDR3 runs 15 residues. Trimming cost V 7 bases and J 1 base, with 17 bases left between them. The germline CDR1 and CDR2 sequences are GTSNPN and SVGIG (reference sequence).

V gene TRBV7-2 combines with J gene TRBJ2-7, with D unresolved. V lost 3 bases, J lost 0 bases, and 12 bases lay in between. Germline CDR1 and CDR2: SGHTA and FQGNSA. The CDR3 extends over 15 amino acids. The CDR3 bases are TGTGCCAGCAGCTTTACAACGTCGAGCTCCTACGAGCAGTACTTC. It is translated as CASSFTTSSSYEQYF. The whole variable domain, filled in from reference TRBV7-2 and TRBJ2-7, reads GAGVSQSPSNKVTEKGKDVELRCDPISGHTALYWYRQSLGQGLEFLIYFQGNSAPDKSGLPSDRFSAERTGGSVSTLTIQRTQQEDSAVYLCASSFTTSSSYEQYFGPGTRLTVT.

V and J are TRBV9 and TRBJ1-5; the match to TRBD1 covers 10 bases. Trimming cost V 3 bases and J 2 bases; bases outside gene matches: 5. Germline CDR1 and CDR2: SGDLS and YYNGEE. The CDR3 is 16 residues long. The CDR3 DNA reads TGTGCCAGCAGCGCAGGGACAGGGGTAGGCAATCAGCCCCAGCATTTT. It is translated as CASSAGTGVGNQPQHF.

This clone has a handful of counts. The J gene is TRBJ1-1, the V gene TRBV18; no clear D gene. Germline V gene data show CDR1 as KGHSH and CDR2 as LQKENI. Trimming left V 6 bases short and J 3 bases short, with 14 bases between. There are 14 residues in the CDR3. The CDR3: CASSPTAGDTEAFF. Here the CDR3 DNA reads TGTGCCAGCTCGCCCACTGCGGGTGACACTGAAGCTTTCTTT.

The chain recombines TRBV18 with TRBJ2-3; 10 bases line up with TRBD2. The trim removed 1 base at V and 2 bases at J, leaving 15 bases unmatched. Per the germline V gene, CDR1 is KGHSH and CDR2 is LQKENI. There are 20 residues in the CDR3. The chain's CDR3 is CASSPRRDRPTSGYTDTQYF. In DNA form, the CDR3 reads TGTGCCAGCTCACCACGCCGGGACCGTCCGACTAGCGGGTACACAGATACGCAGTATTTT.

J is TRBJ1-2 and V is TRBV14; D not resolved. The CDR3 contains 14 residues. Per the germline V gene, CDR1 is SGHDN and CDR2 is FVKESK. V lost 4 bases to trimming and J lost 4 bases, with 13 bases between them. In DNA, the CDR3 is TGTGCCAGCAGCCCCCGGATTTCGGGCTATGGCTACACCTTC. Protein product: CASSPRISGYGYTF. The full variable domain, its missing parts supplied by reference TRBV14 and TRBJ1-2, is EAGVTQFPSHSVIEKGQTVTLRCDPISGHDNLYWYRRVMGKEIKFLLHFVKESKQDESGMPNNRFLAERTGGTYSTLKVQPAELEDSGVYFCASSPRISGYGYTFGSGTRLTVV.

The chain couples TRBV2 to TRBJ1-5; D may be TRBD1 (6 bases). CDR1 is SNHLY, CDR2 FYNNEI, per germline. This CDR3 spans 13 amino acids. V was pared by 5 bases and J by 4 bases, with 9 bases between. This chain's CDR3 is CASSRDINQPQHF. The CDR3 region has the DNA TGTGCCAGCAGTAGGGACATAAATCAGCCCCAGCATTTT.

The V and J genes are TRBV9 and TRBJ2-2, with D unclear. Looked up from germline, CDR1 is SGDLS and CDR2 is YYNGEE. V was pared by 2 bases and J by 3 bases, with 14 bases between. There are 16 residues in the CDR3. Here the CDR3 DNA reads TGTGCCAGCAGCGTTAAGGCCCTGGCGGACACCGGGGAGCTGTTTTTT. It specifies CASSVKALADTGELFF.

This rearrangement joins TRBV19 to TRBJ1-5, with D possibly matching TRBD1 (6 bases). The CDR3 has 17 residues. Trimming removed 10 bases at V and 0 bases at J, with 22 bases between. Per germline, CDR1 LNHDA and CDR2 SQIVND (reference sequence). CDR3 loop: CATESTGTYYSNQPQHF. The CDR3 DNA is TGTGCCACCGAGTCTACCGGGACATACTATAGCAATCAGCCCCAGCATTTT. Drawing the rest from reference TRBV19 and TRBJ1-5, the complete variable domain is DGGITQSPKYLFRKEGQNVTLSCEQNLNHDAMYWYRQDPGQGLRLIYYSQIVNDFQKGDIAEGYSVSREKKESFPLTVTSAQKNPTAFYLCATESTGTYYSNQPQHFGDGTRLSIL.

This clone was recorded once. The CDR3: CASSLAIGASYEQYF. The CDR3 DNA reads as TGTGCCAGCAGCTTGGCCATCGGGGCCTCCTACGAGCAGTACTTC. V gene TRBV5-5 combines with J gene TRBJ2-7; D may correspond to TRBD1 or TRBD2 (5 bases each). CDR1 is SGHKS, CDR2 YYEKEE, per germline (reference sequence). This CDR3 region has 15 residues. V gave up 0 bases and J gave up 0 bases, with 10 bases separating them.

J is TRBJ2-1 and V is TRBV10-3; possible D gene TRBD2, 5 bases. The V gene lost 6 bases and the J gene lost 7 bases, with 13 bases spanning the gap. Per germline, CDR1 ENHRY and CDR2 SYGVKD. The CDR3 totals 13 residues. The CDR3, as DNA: TGTGCCATCAGGAGGGATGGGGATAATGAGCAGTTCTTC. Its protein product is CAIRRDGDNEQFF.

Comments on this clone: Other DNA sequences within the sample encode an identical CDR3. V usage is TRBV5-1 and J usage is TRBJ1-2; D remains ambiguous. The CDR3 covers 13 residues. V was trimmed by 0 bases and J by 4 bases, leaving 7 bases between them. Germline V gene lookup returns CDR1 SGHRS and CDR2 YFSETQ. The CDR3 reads CASSLGQLYGYTF. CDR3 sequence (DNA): TGCGCCAGCAGCTTGGGTCAGCTCTATGGCTACACCTTC.

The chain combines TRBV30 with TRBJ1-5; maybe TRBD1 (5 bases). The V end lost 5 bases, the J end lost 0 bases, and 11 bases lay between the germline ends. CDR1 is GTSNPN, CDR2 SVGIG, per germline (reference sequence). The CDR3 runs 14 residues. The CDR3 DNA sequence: TGTGCCTGGGGTCCGGACAATAGCAATCAGCCCCAGCATTTT. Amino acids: CAWGPDNSNQPQHF. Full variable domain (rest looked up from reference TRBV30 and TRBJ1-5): SQTIHQWPATLVQPVGSPLSLECTVEGTSNPNLYWYRQAAGRGLQLLFYSVGIGQISSEVPQNLSASRPQDRQFILSSKKLLLSDSGFYLCAWGPDNSNQPQHFGDGTRLSIL.

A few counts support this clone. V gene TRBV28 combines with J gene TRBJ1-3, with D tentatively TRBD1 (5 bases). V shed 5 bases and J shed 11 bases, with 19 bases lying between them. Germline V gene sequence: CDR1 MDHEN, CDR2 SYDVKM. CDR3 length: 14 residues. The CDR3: CASSPGGVRLAIYF. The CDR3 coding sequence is TGTGCCAGCAGTCCGGGGGGGGTCCGCCTCGCCATATATTTT.

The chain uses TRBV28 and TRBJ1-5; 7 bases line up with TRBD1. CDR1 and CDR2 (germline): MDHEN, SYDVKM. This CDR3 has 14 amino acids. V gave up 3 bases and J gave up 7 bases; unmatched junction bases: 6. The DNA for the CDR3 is TGTGCCAGCAGTTTTTGGCAGGGGGGACAGCCCCAGCATTTT. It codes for CASSFWQGGQPQHF.

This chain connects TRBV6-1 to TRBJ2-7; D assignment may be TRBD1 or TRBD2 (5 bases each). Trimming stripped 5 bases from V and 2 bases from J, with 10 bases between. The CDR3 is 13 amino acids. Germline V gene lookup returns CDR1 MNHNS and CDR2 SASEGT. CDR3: CASSSGRTYEQYF. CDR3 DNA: TGTGCCAGCAGTTCGGGACGGACCTACGAGCAGTACTTC.

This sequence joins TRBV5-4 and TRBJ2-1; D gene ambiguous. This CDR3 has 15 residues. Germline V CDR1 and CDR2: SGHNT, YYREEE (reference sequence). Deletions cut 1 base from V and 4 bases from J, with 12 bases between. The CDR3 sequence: CASSLPSQIYNEQFF. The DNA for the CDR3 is TGTGCCAGCAGCTTGCCCTCCCAAATATACAATGAGCAGTTCTTC.